This paragraph reports one TCR beta chain. Its antigen is unidentified. This record comes from a study of cytomegalovirus exposure and HLA in healthy donors. The donors were healthy bone marrow donors. Per the germline V gene, CDR1 is SEHNR and CDR2 is FQNEAQ (reference sequence). V trimming: 5 bases; J trimming: 4 bases; junction bases outside the gene matches: 4. The CDR3 covers 14 residues. Points from the study as a whole: V- and J-gene trimming in TCR beta was tied to a missense DCLRE1C variant by an analysis performed later.

Both 60 Vbeta primers and 13 Jbeta primers went into the PCR. Profiling relied on immunoSEQ multiplex PCR, and the TCRdb table lists in-frame clones only, not all of them. The sample has 100,000 to 150,000 clones, 55% to 75% seen once. Input material: PBMCs. V usage is TRBV7-9 and J usage is TRBJ2-2, with TRBD2 matching over 7 bases. This clonotype originated in a man between 50 and 59 years old in good health and CMV-seropositive. The CDR3 loop reads CASSQGRATGELFF. DNA of the CDR3: TGTGCCAGCAGCCAAGGGAGGGCCACCGGGGAGCTGTTTTTT.